The 16 T cell receptor beta chains reported below all come from one sample, sequenced in a study of human T cells and chemical hapten exposure. Time point denoted: patch test 2, 6 weeks after DPC sensitization. As for treatment: therapeutic diphenylcyclopropenone sensitization with weekly scalp DPC. TCRdb re-analysed the RACE reads in MiXCR, keeping a single row per CDR3 protein. This sample has under 75,000 distinct CDR3 sequences, with about 8.5% found just once. The input for sequencing was whole blood, taken in connection with sensitization to the hapten diphenylcyclopropenone (DPC). These receptors were obtained from a woman in her 50s with alopecia areata. Some clones in this sample may be carry-over from other donors' samples.

CDR3 amino acids: CASSLAEGDTEAFF. CDR3 DNA sequence: TGTGCCAGCAGTTTAGCAGAAGGCGACACTGAAGCTTTCTTT. This sequence joins TRBV12-3 or TRBV12-4 and TRBJ1-1; D is ambiguous. The V end was cut by 0 bases, the J end by 3 bases, with 8 bases between. This CDR3 contains 14 residues.

This clonotype was seen many times. The chain employs TRBV6-6 and TRBJ1-5; D remains unclear. CDR1 and CDR2 from the germline V gene are MNHNY and SVGAGI (reference sequence). V was clipped by 6 bases and J by 0 bases, with 12 bases between them. This CDR3 contains 15 residues. The DNA for the CDR3 is TGTGCCAGCAGACAATGGCAGAATAGCAATCAGCCCCAGCATTTT. It is translated as CASRQWQNSNQPQHF.

The rearrangement links TRBV12-3 or TRBV12-4 to TRBJ2-1, with TRBD2 matching 8 bases. The CDR3 spans 15 residues. Trimming cost V 3 bases and J 2 bases; bases outside gene matches: 3. The CDR3 region has the DNA TGTGCCAGCAGTTTCGGGGGGGGGCCCTACAATGAGCAGTTCTTC. The encoded protein is CASSFGGGPYNEQFF.

There are many counts of this clonotype. CDR3 coding DNA: TGCGCCAGCAGCCAGCAGGATGAGCAGTTCTTC. Translating it yields CASSQQDEQFF. This chain links TRBV4-1 with TRBJ2-1; no clear D gene. There are 11 residues in the CDR3. The ends were cut back, 3 bases at V and 8 bases at J, with 5 bases in the middle. Per germline, CDR1 MGHRA and CDR2 YSYEKL.

This chain joins TRBV12-3 or TRBV12-4 and TRBJ2-1, with D maybe TRBD1 (6 bases). Trimming stripped 7 bases from V and 3 bases from J, with 13 bases between. The CDR3 loop spans 14 amino acids. This CDR3 reads CASTPGQLYNEQFF. For the CDR3, the DNA is TGTGCCAGCACTCCGGGACAACTCTACAATGAGCAGTTCTTC.

This clonotype has only a few counts. V usage is TRBV7-9 and J usage is TRBJ1-5; D ambiguous. Deletions cut 8 bases from V and 1 base from J, with 12 bases between. Germline CDR1 and CDR2: SEHNR and FQNEAQ (reference sequence). This CDR3 contains 14 residues. The CDR3 region is CASSAGTSNQPQHF. The CDR3 bases are TGTGCCAGCTCGGCCGGTACGAGCAATCAGCCCCAGCATTTT.

This clonotype has just a few counts. V usage is TRBV5-5 and J usage is TRBJ2-3, with 9 positions matching TRBD2. The CDR3 has 17 amino acids. From germline, CDR1 is SGHKS and CDR2 YYEKEE (reference sequence). Trimming took 0 bases from V and 1 from J; bases not matched to a gene: 6. CDR3 protein: CASSLVVRTSGTDTQYF. The CDR3 nucleotides read TGTGCCAGCAGCTTGGTTGTGAGGACTAGCGGCACAGATACGCAGTATTTT.

This clonotype was observed a few times. The chain links TRBV24-1 to TRBJ2-3; D remains unclear. With 3 bases removed from V and 4 bases from J, the gap between germline ends came to 16 bases. Germline-derived CDR1 and CDR2 are KGHDR and SFDVKD. This CDR3 comprises 16 residues. Written as DNA, the CDR3 is TGTGCCACCAGTGATCCGTCCCGATCAGTTGCAGATACGCAGTATTTT. Its protein product is CATSDPSRSVADTQYF.

The V call is TRBV10-2, the J call TRBJ2-3; D possibly uses TRBD1 or TRBD2 (5 bases each). V lost 10 bases to trimming and J lost 2 bases, with 10 bases between them. Germline loops: CDR1 WSHSY, CDR2 SAAADI. This CDR3 has 12 residues. CDR3 residues: CATGAVTDTQYF. The CDR3 nucleotides read TGCGCCACCGGGGCAGTCACAGATACGCAGTATTTT.

This clonotype has at least ten counts. The genes are TRBV29-1 and TRBJ1-1; TRBD1 matches at 9 bases. CDR1 is SQVTM and CDR2 is ANQGSEA in the germline V gene. The J segment lost 1 base and the V segment lost 6 bases, leaving 9 bases of the junction unmatched. This CDR3 is 15 amino acids long. The CDR3 DNA reads TGCAGCGTCACCGGACAGGGGCATGGGAACACTGAAGCTTTCTTT. It yields the protein CSVTGQGHGNTEAFF.

V gene TRBV29-1 combines with J gene TRBJ2-1, with TRBD2 matching over 10 bases. This CDR3 has 13 amino acids. J was trimmed by 9 bases and V by 3 bases; bases with no gene match: 5. Germline CDR1 is SQVTM and CDR2 is ANQGSEA. CDR3 bases: TGCAGCGTTGAGAGCGGGGGGGAAACTGAGCAGTTCTTC. It specifies CSVESGGETEQFF.

In this sample, this clonotype turned up a few times. This chain links TRBV28 with TRBJ1-5; D gene ambiguous. The CDR3 length is 15 residues. Trimming left V 5 bases short and J 1 base short, with 12 bases between. Germline V lookup: CDR1 MDHEN, CDR2 SYDVKM. For the CDR3, the DNA is TGTGCCAGCAGTCGCGGACTGATAAGCAATCAGCCCCAGCATTTT. This codes for CASSRGLISNQPQHF.

This clonotype has just a few counts. The chain recombines TRBV11-3 with TRBJ2-3; 11 nucleotides match TRBD2. Germline assignment: CDR1 SGHNT and CDR2 YENEEA. The CDR3 consists of 16 residues. V trimming: 5 bases; J trimming: 2 bases; junction bases outside the gene matches: 6. The CDR3 reads CASSAGTSGYTDTQYF. The CDR3 coding sequence is TGTGCCAGCAGCGCTGGGACTAGCGGATACACAGATACGCAGTATTTT.

This clonotype appeared a few times. The chain links TRBV7-9 to TRBJ2-3, with TRBD1 identical over 8 bases. The germline V gene has CDR1 SEHNR and CDR2 FQNEAQ (reference sequence). Trimming at V came to 5 bases and at J to 3 bases, leaving 7 bases not matched to a gene. This CDR3 has 15 residues. CDR3 DNA: TGTGCCAGCAGCCGGAAGACAGGGGAAACAGATACGCAGTATTTT. Its protein is CASSRKTGETDTQYF.

This clonotype was seen more than once but under ten times. V and J are TRBV29-1 and TRBJ2-4; D gene unclear. Trimming removed 4 bases from V and 4 bases from J, with 8 bases in between. The CDR3 is 12 amino acids. Germline V gives CDR1 SQVTM, CDR2 ANQGSEA. This CDR3 is CSVVEKKNIQYF. CDR3 nucleotide sequence: TGCAGCGTTGTAGAGAAGAAAAACATTCAGTACTTC.

This clonotype was detected many times. This chain connects TRBV7-9 to TRBJ2-3; tentatively, D is TRBD1 (6 bases). CDR1 and CDR2 from the germline V gene are SEHNR and FQNEAQ (reference sequence). Trimming shortened V by 3 bases and J by 2 bases, and 6 bases separated the two germline ends. The CDR3 has 13 amino acids. The CDR3 nucleotides are TGTGCCAGCAGCTTGGGACACACAGATACGCAGTATTTT. This translates into CASSLGHTDTQYF. Filled out from reference TRBV7-9 and TRBJ2-3, the complete variable domain reads DTGVSQNPRHKITKRGQNVTFRCDPISEHNRLYWYRQTLGQGPEFLTYFQNEAQLEKSRLLSDRFSAERPKGSFSTLEIQRTEQGDSAMYLCASSLGHTDTQYFGPGTRLTVL.